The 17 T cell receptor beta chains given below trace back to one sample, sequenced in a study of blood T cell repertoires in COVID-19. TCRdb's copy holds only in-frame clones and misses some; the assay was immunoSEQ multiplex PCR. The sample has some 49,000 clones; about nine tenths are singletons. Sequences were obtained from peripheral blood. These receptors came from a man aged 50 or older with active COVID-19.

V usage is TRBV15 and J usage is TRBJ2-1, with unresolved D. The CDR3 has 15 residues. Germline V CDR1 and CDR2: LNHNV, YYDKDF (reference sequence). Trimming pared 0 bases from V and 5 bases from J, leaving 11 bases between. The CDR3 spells CATSRDVGRDNEQFF. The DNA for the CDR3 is TGTGCCACCAGCAGAGATGTGGGCAGAGACAATGAGCAGTTCTTC.

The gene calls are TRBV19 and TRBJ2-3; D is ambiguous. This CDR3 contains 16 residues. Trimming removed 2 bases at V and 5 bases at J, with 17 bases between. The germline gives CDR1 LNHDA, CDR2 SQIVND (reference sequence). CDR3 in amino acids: CASSIQSAENKDTQYF. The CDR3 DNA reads TGTGCCAGTAGTATACAGTCTGCGGAAAATAAAGATACGCAGTATTTT.

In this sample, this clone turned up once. CDR3 in amino acids: CASSIGGSGGGWGIQYF. CDR3 coding DNA: TGTGCCAGTAGTATAGGAGGGTCTGGAGGGGGCTGGGGCATTCAGTACTTC. The gene calls are TRBV19 and TRBJ2-4; D is perhaps TRBD1 (7 bases). Germline lookup yields CDR1 LNHDA and CDR2 SQIVND (reference sequence). V was clipped by 1 base and J by 9 bases, with 22 bases between them. The length of the CDR3 is 17 residues.

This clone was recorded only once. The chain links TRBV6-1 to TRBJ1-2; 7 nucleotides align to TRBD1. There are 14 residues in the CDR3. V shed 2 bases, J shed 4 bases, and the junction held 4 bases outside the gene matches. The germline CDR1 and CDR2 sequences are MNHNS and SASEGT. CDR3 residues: CASSENRGPYGYTF. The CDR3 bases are TGTGCCAGCAGTGAAAACAGGGGCCCCTATGGCTACACCTTC.

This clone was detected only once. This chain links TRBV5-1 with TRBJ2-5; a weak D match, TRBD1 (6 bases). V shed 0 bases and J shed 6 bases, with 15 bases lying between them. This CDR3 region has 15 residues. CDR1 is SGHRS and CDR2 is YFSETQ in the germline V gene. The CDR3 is CASSLGPPGVQTQYF. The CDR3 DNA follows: TGCGCCAGCAGCTTGGGGCCTCCAGGGGTCCAGACCCAGTACTTC.

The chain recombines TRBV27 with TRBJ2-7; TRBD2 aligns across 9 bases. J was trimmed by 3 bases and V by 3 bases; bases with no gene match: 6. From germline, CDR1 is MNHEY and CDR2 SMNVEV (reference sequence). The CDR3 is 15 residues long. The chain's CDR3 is CASSFGPAGGYEQYF. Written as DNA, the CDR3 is TGTGCCAGCAGTTTCGGCCCAGCGGGAGGCTACGAGCAGTACTTC.

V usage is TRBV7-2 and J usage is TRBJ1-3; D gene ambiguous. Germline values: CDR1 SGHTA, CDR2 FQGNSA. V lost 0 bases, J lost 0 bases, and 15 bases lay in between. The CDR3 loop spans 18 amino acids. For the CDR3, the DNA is TGTGCCAGCAGCTTAGCGCGAAAAACAGAATACTCTGGAAACACCATATATTTT. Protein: CASSLARKTEYSGNTIYF.

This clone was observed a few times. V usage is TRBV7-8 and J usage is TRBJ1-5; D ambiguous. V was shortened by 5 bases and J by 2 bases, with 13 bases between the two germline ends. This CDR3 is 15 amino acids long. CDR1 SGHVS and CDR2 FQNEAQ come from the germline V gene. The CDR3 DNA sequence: TGTGCCAGCAGCGTAAGTAGCGCAGGCAATCAGCCCCAGCATTTT. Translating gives CASSVSSAGNQPQHF.

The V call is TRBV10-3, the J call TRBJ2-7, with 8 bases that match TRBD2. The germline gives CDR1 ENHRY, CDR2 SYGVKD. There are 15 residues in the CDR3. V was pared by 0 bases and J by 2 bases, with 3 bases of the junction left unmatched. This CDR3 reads CAISESGGGTYEQYF. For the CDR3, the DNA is TGTGCCATCAGTGAGTCGGGCGGGGGGACCTACGAGCAGTACTTC.

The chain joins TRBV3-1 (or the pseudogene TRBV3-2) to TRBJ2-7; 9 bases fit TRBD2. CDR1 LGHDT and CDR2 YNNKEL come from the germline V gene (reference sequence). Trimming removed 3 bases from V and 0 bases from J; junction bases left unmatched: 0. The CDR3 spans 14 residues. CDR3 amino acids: CASSQTSGSYEQYF. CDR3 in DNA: TGTGCCAGCAGCCAGACTAGCGGCTCCTACGAGCAGTACTTC.

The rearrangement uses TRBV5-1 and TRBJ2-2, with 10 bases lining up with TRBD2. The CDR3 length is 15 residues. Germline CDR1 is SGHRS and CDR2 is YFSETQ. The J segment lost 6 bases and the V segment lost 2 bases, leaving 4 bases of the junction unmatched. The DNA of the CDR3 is TGCGCCAGCAGCTTCGAACTAGCGGGATCCGGGGAGCTGTTTTTT. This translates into CASSFELAGSGELFF. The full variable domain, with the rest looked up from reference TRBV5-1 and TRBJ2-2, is KAGVTQTPRYLIKTRGQQVTLSCSPISGHRSVSWYQQTPGQGLQFLFEYFSETQRNKGNFPGRFSGRQFSNSRSEMNVSTLELGDSALYLCASSFELAGSGELFFGEGSRLTVL.

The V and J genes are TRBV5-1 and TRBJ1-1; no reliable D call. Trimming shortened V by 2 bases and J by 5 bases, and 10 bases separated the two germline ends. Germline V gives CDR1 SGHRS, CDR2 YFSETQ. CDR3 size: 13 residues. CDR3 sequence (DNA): TGCGCCAGCAGCTTAGGAGCAAGGACTGAAGCTTTCTTT. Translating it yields CASSLGARTEAFF.

The CDR3 loop reads CASSTGQSFFETQYF. The CDR3 DNA sequence: TGTGCCAGCAGCACAGGACAGAGCTTTTTTGAGACCCAGTACTTC. The rearrangement links TRBV9 to TRBJ2-5; D perhaps matches TRBD1 (6 bases). CDR1 and CDR2 from the germline V gene are SGDLS and YYNGEE. Trimming removed 4 bases at V and 5 bases at J, with 18 bases between. The CDR3 contains 15 residues.

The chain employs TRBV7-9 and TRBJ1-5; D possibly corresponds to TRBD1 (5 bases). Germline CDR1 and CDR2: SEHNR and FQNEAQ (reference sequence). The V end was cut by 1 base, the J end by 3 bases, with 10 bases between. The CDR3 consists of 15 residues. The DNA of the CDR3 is TGTGCCAGCAGCTTAGATACAGGTCTCAATCAGCCCCAGCATTTT. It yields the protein CASSLDTGLNQPQHF. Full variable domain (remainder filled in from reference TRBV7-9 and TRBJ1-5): DTGVSQNPRHKITKRGQNVTFRCDPISEHNRLYWYRQTLGQGPEFLTYFQNEAQLEKSRLLSDRFSAERPKGSFSTLEIQRTEQGDSAMYLCASSLDTGLNQPQHFGDGTRLSIL.

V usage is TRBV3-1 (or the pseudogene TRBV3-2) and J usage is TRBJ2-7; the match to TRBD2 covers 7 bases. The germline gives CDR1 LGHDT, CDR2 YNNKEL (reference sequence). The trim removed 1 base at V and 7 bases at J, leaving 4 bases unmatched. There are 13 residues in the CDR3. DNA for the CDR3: TGTGCCAGCAGCCAAGGGACTAGGAGGGAGCAGTACTTC. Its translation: CASSQGTRREQYF.

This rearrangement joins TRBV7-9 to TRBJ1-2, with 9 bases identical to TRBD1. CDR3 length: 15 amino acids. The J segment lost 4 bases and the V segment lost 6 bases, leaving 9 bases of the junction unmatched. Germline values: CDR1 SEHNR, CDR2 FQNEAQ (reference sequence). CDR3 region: CASRPRTGVGYGYTF. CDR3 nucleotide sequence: TGTGCCAGCAGGCCCCGGACAGGGGTTGGCTATGGCTACACCTTC.

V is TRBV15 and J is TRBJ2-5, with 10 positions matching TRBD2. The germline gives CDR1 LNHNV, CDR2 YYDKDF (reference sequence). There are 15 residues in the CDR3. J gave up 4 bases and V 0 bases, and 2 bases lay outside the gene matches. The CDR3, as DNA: TGTGCCACCAGCAGAGATCGACTAGCGGGAGAGACCCAGTACTTC. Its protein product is CATSRDRLAGETQYF.